This TCR beta chain emerged from a study of blood T cell repertoires in COVID-19. Some clones are missing from TCRdb's copy, which holds only in-frame ones; the method was immunoSEQ multiplex PCR. This table has fewer than 250,000 clones, just over 85% appearing once. This CDR3 spans 11 amino acids. Germline V gives CDR1 MDHEN, CDR2 SYDVKM. Trimming pared 4 bases from V and 6 bases from J, leaving 5 bases between. The chain is built from TRBV28 and TRBJ2-3; no firm D call. This TCR was sampled from a woman in her thirties or forties with acute COVID-19. The specimen sequenced was PBMCs or T cells enriched from blood (not recorded which). The CDR3 DNA follows: TGTGCCAGCAGTTACAAGGATACGCAGTATTTT. This gives the protein CASSYKDTQYF.